This T cell receptor (beta chain) was identified in a study of blood T cells in healthy people across ages. Findings of the study overall: Naive T cell percentage showed a strong correlation with TCR beta diversity.

The V gene lost 4 bases and the J gene lost 1 base, with 7 bases spanning the gap. The CDR3 has 12 residues. The V gene's germline CDR1 is SQVTM and CDR2 ANQGSEA. For the second PCR, which ran for about 6 to 12 cycles, a sample-barcoded 5' primer and a J-beta primer mix were used. TCRdb analysed the 5' RACE reads with MiXCR anew, one entry per CDR3 protein. The repertoire holds about 1 million distinct CDR3 sequences, with over 35% as singletons. Peripheral blood was drawn, ten milliliters per donor. Concerning this clonotype itself: Its antigen is not identified.

The sample was blood. This sequence originates from a woman in her fifties or sixties in good health. This sequence joins TRBV29-1 and TRBJ1-2, with D possibly TRBD1 on 6 matching bases. CDR3 residues: CSVGGLNYGYTF. In nucleotides, the CDR3 is TGCAGCGTTGGGGGGCTTAACTATGGCTACACCTTC.